Sequencing of this T cell receptor beta chain was carried out in a study of cytotoxic CD8 clonotypes in ibrutinib-treated CLL. The wider study: Recorded responses included around 24 partial and 2 complete; following median approximately six years, 14 stayed remitted and some 12 progressed. Productive templates per sample averaged 255,043; productive rearrangements, roughly 100,000. General study points: The study found clonality rose at ibrutinib response, then fell toward baseline at progression.

Generated by immunoSEQ multiplex PCR, the TCRdb table keeps only in-frame clones and is missing some. Among about 76,000 clones, approximately 87% were seen once, and the ten largest hold around 37%. Worth noting for this clone: Its target is not known.

The V gene's germline CDR1 is SGHTA and CDR2 FQGNSA. Trimming took 2 bases from V and 1 from J; bases not matched to a gene: 13. The CDR3 consists of 18 residues. The receptor was isolated from a human donor with chronic lymphocytic leukemia. The chain combines TRBV7-2 with TRBJ2-7, with 8 nucleotides matching TRBD2. Material: PBMCs, obtained after 24 months of ibrutinib treatment. The CDR3 sequence: CASSLRSGGPSESYEQYF. DNA for the CDR3: TGTGCCAGCAGCTTACGGTCGGGAGGGCCATCTGAATCCTACGAGCAGTACTTC.